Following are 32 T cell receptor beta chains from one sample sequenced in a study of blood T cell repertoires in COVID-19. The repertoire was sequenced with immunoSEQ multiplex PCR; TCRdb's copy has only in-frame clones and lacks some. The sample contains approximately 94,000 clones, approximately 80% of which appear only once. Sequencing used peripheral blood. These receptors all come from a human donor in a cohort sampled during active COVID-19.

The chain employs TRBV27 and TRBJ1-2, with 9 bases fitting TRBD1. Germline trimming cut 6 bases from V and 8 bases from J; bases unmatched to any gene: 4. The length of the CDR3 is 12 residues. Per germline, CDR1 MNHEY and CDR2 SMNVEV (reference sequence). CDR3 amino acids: CASRGQGEGYTF. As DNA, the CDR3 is TGTGCCAGCAGGGGACAGGGAGAAGGCTACACCTTC.

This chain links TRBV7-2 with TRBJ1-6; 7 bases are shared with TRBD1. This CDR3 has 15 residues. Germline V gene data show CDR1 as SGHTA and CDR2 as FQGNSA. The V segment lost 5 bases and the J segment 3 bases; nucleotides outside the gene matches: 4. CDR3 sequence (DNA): TGTGCCAGCAGCGTCAGACAGGGCTATAATTCACCCCTCCACTTT. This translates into CASSVRQGYNSPLHF. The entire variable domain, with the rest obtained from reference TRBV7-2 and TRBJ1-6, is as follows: GAGVSQSPSNKVTEKGKDVELRCDPISGHTALYWYRQSLGQGLEFLIYFQGNSAPDKSGLPSDRFSAERTGGSVSTLTIQRTQQEDSAVYLCASSVRQGYNSPLHFGNGTRLTVT.

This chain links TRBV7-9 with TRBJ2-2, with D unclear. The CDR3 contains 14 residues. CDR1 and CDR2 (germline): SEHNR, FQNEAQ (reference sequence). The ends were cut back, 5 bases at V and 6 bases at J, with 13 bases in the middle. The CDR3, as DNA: TGTGCCAGCAGCCCCAGAACGGCGGCCGGGGAGCTGTTTTTT. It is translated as CASSPRTAAGELFF.

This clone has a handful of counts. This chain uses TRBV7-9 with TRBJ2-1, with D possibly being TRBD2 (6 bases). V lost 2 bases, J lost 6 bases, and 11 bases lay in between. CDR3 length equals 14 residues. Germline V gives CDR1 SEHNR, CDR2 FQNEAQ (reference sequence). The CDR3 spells CASSLRSGANEQFF. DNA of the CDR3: TGTGCCAGCAGCTTACGTAGCGGTGCCAATGAGCAGTTCTTC.

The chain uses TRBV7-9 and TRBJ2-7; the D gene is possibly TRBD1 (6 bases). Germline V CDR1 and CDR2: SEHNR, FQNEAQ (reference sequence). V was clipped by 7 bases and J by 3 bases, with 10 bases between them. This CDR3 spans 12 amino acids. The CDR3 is CASTKQGYEQYF. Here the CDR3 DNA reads TGTGCCAGCACCAAACAGGGCTACGAGCAGTACTTC. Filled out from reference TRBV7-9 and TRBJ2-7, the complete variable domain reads DTGVSQNPRHKITKRGQNVTFRCDPISEHNRLYWYRQTLGQGPEFLTYFQNEAQLEKSRLLSDRFSAERPKGSFSTLEIQRTEQGDSAMYLCASTKQGYEQYFGPGTRLTVT.

The CDR3 reads CASSTGVLYNSPLHF. CDR3 coding DNA: TGTGCCAGCAGCACGGGGGTCCTGTATAATTCACCCCTCCACTTT. The J gene is TRBJ1-6, the V gene TRBV21-1. TRBV21-1 is marked as a pseudogene. The CDR3 covers 15 residues.

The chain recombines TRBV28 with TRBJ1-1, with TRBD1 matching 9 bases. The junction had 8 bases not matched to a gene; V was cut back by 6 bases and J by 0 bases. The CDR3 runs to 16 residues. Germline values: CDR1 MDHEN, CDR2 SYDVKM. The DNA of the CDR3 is TGTGCCAGCAGGGGAGCGGGACAGGGTATGAACACTGAAGCTTTCTTT. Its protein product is CASRGAGQGMNTEAFF. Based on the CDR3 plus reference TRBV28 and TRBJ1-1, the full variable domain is DVKVTQSSRYLVKRTGEKVFLECVQDMDHENMFWYRQDPGLGLRLIYFSYDVKMKEKGDIPEGYSVSREKKERFSLILESASTNQTSMYLCASRGAGQGMNTEAFFGQGTRLTVV.

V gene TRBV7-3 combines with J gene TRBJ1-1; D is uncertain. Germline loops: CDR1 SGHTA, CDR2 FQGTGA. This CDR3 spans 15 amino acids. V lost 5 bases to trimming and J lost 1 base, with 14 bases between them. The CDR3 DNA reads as TGTGCCAGCAGCCTATCGGACTTGACGAACACTGAAGCTTTCTTT. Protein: CASSLSDLTNTEAFF.

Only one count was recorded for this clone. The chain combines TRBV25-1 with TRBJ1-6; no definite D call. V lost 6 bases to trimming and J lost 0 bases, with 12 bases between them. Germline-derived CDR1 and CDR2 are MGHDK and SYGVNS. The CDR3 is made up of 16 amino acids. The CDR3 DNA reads TGTGCCAGCAGCCCCGCGGGGAGCTCCTATAATTCACCCCTCCACTTT. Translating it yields CASSPAGSSYNSPLHF.

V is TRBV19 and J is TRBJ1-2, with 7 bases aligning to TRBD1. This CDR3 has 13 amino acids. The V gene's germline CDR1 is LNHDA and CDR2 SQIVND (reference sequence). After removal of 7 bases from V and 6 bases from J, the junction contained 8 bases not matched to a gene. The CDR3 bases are TGTGCCAGTACTAAACAGGGGTCCAATGGCTACACCTTC. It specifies CASTKQGSNGYTF.

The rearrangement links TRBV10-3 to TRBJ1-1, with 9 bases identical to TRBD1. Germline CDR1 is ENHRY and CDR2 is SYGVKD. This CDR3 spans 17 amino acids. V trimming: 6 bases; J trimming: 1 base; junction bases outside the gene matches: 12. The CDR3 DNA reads TGTGCCATCAGCCCGGGACAGGGAAAGGCGAGGAACACTGAAGCTTTCTTT. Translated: CAISPGQGKARNTEAFF.

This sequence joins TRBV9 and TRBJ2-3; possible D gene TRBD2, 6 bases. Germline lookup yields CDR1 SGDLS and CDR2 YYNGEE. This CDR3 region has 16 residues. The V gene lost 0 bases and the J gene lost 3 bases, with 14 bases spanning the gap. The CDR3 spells CASSVVSGGNTDTQYF. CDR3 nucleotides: TGTGCCAGCAGCGTAGTCTCCGGGGGAAATACAGATACGCAGTATTTT.

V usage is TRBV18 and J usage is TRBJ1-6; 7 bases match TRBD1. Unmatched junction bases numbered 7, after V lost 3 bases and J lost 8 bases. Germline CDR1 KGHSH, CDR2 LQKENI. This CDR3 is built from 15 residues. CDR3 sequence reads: CASSPGQVPDSPLHF. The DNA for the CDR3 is TGTGCCAGCTCACCCGGACAGGTACCAGATTCACCCCTCCACTTT.

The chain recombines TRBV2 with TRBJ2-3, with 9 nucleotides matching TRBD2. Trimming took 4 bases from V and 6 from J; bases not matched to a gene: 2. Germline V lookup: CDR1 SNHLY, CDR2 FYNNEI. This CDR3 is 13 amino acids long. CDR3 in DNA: TGTGCCAGCAGTGTCGGACTAGCGGATACGCAGTATTTT. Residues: CASSVGLADTQYF.

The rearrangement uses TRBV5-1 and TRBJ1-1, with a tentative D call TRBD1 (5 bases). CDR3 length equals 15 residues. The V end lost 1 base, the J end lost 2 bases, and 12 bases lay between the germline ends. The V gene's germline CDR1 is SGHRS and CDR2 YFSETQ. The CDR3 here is CASSLWGPPNTEAFF. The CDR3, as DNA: TGCGCCAGCAGCTTGTGGGGCCCCCCAAACACTGAAGCTTTCTTT.

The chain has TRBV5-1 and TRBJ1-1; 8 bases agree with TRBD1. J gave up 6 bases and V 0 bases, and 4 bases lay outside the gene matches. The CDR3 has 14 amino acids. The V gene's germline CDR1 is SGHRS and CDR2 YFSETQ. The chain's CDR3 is CASSLDRGTPEAFF. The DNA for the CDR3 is TGCGCCAGCAGCTTGGACAGGGGGACCCCTGAAGCTTTCTTT.

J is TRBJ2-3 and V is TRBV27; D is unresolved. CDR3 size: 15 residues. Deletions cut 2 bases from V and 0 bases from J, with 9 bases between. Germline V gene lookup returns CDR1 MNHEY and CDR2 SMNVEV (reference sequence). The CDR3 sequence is CASSLKYPSTDTQYF. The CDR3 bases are TGTGCCAGCAGTTTAAAATATCCGAGCACAGATACGCAGTATTTT.

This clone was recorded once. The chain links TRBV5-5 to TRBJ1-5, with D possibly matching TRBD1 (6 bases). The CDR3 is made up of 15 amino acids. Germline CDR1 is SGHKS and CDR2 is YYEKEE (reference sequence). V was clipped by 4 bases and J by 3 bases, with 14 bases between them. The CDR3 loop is CASSPEGGFNQPQHF. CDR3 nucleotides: TGTGCCAGCAGCCCGGAAGGGGGATTCAATCAGCCCCAGCATTTT.

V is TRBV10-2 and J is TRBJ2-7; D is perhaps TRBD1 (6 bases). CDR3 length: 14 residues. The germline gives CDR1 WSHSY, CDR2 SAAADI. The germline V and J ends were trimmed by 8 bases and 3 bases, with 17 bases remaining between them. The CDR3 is CASLQGRGVYEQYF. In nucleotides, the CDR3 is TGCGCCAGCCTACAGGGAAGAGGAGTCTACGAGCAGTACTTC.

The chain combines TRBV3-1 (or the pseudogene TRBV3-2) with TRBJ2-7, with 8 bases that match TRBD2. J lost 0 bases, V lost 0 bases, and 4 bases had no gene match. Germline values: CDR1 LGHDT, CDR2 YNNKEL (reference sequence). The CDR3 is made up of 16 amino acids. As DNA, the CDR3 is TGTGCCAGCAGCCAAGAGCGGCTAGCGGGCTCCTACGAGCAGTACTTC. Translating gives CASSQERLAGSYEQYF.

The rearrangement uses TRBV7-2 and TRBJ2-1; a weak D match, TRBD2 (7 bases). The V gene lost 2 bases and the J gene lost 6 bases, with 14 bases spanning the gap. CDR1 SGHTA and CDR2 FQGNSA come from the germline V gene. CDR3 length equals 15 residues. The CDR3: CASSLRGGLVNEQFF. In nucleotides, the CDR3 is TGTGCCAGCAGCTTAAGGGGGGGCCTTGTCAATGAGCAGTTCTTC.

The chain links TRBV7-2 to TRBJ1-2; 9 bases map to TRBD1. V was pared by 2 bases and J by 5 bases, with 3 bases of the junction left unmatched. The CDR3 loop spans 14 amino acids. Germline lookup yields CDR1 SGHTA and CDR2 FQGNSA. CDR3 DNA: TGTGCCAGCAGCTTACGGGGACAGGGTTATGGCTACACCTTC. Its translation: CASSLRGQGYGYTF.

CDR3 nucleotides: TGCGCCAGCAGCGTAGCAGGGTTCGGCGCCTACGAGCAGTACTTC. It codes for CASSVAGFGAYEQYF. V is TRBV5-1 and J is TRBJ2-7, with D possibly matching TRBD1 (5 bases). The CDR3 covers 15 residues. Germline CDR1 SGHRS, CDR2 YFSETQ. V was clipped by 4 bases and J by 2 bases, with 16 bases between them.

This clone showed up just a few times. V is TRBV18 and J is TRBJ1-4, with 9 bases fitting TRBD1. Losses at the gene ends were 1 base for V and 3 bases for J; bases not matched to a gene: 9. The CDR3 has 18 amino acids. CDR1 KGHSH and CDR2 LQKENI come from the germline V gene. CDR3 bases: TGTGCCAGCTCACCACGCGGCCTACAGGGGGCGTCTAATGAAAAACTGTTTTTT. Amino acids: CASSPRGLQGASNEKLFF. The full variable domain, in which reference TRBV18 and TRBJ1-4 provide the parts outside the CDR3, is NAGVMQNPRHLVRRRGQEARLRCSPMKGHSHVYWYRQLPEEGLKFMVYLQKENIIDESGMPKERFSAEFPKEGPSILRIQQVVRGDSAAYFCASSPRGLQGASNEKLFFGSGTQLSVL.

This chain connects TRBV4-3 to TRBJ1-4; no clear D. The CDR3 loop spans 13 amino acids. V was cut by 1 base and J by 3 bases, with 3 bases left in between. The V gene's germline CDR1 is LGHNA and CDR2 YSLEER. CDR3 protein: CASSQGPNEKLFF. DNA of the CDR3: TGCGCCAGCAGCCAAGGGCCTAATGAAAAACTGTTTTTT.

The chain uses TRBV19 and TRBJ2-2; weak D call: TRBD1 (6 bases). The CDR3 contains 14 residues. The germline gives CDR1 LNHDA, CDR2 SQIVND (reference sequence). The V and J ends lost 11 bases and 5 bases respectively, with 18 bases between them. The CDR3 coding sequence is TGTGCCGGAGGACAGCCTCAAGGAACCGGGGAGCTGTTTTTT. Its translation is CAGGQPQGTGELFF.

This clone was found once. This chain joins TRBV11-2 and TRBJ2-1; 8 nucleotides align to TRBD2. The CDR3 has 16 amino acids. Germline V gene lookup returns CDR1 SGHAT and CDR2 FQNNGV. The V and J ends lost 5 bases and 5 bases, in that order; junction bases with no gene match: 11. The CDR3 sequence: CASSPSGGQGDNEQFF. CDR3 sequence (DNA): TGTGCCAGCAGCCCAAGCGGGGGCCAAGGGGACAATGAGCAGTTCTTC. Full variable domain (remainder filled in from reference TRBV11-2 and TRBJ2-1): EAGVAQSPRYKIIEKRQSVAFWCNPISGHATLYWYQQILGQGPKLLIQFQNNGVVDDSQLPKDRFSAERLKGVDSTLKIQPAKLEDSAVYLCASSPSGGQGDNEQFFGPGTRLTVL.

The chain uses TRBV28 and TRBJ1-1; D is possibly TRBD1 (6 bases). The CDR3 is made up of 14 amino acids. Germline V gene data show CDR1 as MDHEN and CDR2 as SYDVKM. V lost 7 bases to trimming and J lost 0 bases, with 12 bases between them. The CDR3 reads CASTGGAVNTEAFF. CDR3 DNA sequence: TGTGCCAGCACGGGGGGGGCTGTGAACACTGAAGCTTTCTTT.

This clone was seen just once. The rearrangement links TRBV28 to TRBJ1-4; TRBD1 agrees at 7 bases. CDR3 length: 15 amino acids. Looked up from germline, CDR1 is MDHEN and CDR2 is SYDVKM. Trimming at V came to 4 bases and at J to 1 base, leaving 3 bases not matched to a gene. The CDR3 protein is CASSSRQGTNEKLFF. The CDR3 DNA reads TGTGCCAGCAGTTCCCGACAGGGAACTAATGAAAAACTGTTTTTT.

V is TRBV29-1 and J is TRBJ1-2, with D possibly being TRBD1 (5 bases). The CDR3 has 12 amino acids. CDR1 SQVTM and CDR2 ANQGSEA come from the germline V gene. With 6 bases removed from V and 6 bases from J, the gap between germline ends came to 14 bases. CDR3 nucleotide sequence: TGCAGCGTGGGAAGGACACCCAATGGCTACACCTTC. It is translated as CSVGRTPNGYTF.

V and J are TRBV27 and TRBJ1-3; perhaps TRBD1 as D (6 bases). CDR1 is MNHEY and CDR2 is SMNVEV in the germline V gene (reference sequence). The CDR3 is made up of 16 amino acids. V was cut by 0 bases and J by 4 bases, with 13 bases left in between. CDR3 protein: CASSLSSPGVGNTIYF. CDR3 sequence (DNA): TGTGCCAGCAGTTTATCGTCCCCAGGGGTCGGAAACACCATATATTTT.

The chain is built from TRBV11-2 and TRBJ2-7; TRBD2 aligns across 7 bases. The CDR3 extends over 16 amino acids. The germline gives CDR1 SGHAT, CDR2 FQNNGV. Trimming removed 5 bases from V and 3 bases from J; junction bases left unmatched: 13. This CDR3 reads CASSPRVAGEGYEQYF. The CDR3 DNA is TGTGCCAGCAGCCCCCGTGTCGCGGGAGAAGGCTACGAGCAGTACTTC.